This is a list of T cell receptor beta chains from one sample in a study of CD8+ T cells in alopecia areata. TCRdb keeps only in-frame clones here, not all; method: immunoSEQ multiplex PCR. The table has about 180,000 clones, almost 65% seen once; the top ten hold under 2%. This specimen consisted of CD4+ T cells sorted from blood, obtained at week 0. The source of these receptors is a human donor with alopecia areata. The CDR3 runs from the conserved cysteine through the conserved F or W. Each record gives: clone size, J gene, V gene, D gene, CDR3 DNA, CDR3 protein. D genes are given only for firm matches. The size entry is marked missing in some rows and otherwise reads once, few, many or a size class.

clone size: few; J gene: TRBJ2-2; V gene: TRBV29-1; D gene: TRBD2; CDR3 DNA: TGCAGCGTTGAAGTTGGACTAGCGCGGGGCGGGGAGCTGTTTTTT; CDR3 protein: CSVEVGLARGGELFF
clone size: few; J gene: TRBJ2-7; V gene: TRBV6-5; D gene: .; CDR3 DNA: TGTGCCAGCTGGCCCTCCGGAGGTACAGCCTACGAGCAGTACTTC; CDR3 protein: CASWPSGGTAYEQYF
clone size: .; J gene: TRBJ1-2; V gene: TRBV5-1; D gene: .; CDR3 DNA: TGCGCCAGCAGCTTGCAGGATTGGTATGGCTACACCTTC; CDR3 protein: CASSLQDWYGYTF
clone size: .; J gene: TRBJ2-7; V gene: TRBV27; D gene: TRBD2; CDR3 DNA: TGTGCCAGCAAGGTAGCGGGGAGCTCCTACGAGCAGTACTTC; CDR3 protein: CASKVAGSSYEQYF
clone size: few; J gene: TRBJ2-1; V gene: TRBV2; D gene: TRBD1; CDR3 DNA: TGTGCCAGCAGGCGGACAGGGGTGGCCTACAATGAGCAGTTCTTC; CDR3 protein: CASRRTGVAYNEQFF
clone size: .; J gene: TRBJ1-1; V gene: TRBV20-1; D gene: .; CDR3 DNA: TGCAGTGCTAGAGGAACGTATGAAGCTTTCTTT; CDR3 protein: CSARGTYEAFF
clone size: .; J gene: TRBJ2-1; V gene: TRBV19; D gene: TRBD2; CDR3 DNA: TGTGCCAGTAGTGCGGGACTAATTGGGAGTGAGCAGTTCTTC; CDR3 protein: CASSAGLIGSEQFF
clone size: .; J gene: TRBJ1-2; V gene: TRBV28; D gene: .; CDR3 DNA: TGTGCCAGCAGTTCCGCGAAAGGGTCACAAGCTAACTATGGCTACACCTTC; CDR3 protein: CASSSAKGSQANYGYTF
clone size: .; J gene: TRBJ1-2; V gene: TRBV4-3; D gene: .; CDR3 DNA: TGCGCCAGCAGCCAAGGGGGAGTTACTAACTATGGCTACACCTTC; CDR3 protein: CASSQGGVTNYGYTF
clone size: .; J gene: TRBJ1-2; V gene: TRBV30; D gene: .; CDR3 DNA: TGTGCCTGGAGTGGATCGCACAGTGGCTACACCTTC; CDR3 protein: CAWSGSHSGYTF
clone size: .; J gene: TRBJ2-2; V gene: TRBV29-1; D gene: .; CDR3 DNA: TGCAGCGTTGATCTCAGCCGGGCCGGGGAGCTGTTTTTT; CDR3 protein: CSVDLSRAGELFF
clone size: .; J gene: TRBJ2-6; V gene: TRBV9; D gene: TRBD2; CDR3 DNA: TGTGCCAGCAGCGTAGGGTTAATGGGGCGGGGGTCCTCTGGGGCCAACGTCCTGACTTTC; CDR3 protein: CASSVGLMGRGSSGANVLTF
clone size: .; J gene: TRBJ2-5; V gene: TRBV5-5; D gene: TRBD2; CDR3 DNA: TGTGCCAGCAGCTCTACTAGCGGGGCACAAGAGACCCAGTACTTC; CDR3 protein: CASSSTSGAQETQYF
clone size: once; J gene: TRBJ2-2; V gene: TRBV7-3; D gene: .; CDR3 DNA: TGTGCCAGCAGCCAACAGGGAGCGGGCGGGGAGCTGTTTTTT; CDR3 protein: CASSQQGAGGELFF
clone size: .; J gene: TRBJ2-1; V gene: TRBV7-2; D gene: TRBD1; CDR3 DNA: TGTGCCAGCAGCCTAGACAGGGTTTCCTACAATGAGCAGTTCTTC; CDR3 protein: CASSLDRVSYNEQFF
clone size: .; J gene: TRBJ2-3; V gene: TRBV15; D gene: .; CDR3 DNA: TGTGCCACCAGCGGGTCCGGACGTGGCGATACGCAGTATTTT; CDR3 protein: CATSGSGRGDTQYF
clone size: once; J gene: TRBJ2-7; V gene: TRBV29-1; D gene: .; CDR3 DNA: TGCAGCGTTGAAAGGGGACCACGCGAGCAGTACTTC; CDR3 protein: CSVERGPREQYF
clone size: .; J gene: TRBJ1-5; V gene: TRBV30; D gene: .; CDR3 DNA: TGTGCCTGGTCGGACACTGGCAATCAGCCCCAGCATTTT; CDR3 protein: CAWSDTGNQPQHF
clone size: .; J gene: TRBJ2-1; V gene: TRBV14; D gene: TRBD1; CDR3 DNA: TGTGCCAGCAGCCTACGACAGGGCTCCTACAATGAGCAGTTCTTC; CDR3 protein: CASSLRQGSYNEQFF
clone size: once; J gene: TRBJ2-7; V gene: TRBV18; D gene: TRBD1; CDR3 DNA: TGTGCCAGCTCACCTGCCGGGACAGGGAGCTACGAGCAGTACTTC; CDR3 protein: CASSPAGTGSYEQYF
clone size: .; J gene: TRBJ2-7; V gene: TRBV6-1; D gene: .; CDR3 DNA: TGTGCCAGCAGTCCCAGGGATCCCCCCTCTTACGAGCAGTACTTC; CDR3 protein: CASSPRDPPSYEQYF
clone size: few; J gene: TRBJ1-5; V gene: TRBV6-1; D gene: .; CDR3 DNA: TGTGCCAGCAAGGATAGCAATCAGCCCCAGCATTTT; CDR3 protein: CASKDSNQPQHF
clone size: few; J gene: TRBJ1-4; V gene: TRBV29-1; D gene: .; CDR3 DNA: TGCAGCGCCATGACAGCAACTAATGAAAAACTGTTTTTT; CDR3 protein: CSAMTATNEKLFF
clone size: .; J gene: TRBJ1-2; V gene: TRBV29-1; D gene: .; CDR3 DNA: TGCAGCGTTGACGACTCTAACTATGGCTACACCTTC; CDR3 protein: CSVDDSNYGYTF
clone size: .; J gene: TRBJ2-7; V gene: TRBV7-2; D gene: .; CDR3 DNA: TGTGCCAGCAGCTTAGGATTTTCAGCAACCTACGAGCAGTACTTC; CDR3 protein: CASSLGFSATYEQYF
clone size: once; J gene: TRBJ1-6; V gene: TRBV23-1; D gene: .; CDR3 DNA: TGCGCCAGCAGTCGAGGGGGGTACTCACCCCTCCACTTT; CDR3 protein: CASSRGGYSPLHF
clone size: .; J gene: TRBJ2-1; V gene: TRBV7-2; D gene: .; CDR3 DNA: TGTGCCAGCAGCTTAGGCGGAACGAGCTCCTACAATGAGCAGTTCTTC; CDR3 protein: CASSLGGTSSYNEQFF